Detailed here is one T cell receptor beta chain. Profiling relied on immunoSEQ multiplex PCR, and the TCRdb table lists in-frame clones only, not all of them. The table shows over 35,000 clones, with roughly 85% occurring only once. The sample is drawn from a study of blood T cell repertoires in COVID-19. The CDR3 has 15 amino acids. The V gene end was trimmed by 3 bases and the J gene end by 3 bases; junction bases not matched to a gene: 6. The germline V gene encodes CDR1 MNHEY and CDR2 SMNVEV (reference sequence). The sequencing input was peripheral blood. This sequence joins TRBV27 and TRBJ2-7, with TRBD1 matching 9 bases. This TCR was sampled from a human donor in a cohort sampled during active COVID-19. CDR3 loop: CASSFLPGQGYEQYF. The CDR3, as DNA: TGTGCCAGCAGTTTTCTTCCGGGACAGGGCTACGAGCAGTACTTC.